This T cell receptor (beta chain) comes out of a study of cytomegalovirus exposure and HLA in healthy donors. General study points: Earlier analysis found most TCR beta V segments productive about 87% or about 30% of the time. The listing of roughly 160 TCR beta chains classed them as cytomegalovirus-associated.

A note on this clone: What it binds is not known.

Trimming cost V 6 bases and J 1 base, with 7 bases left between them. Germline V gene sequence: CDR1 KGHSH, CDR2 LQKENI. The CDR3 loop spans 13 amino acids. PCR amplification relied on 60 Vbeta primers (plus 13 Jbeta primers). Clones were sequenced by immunoSEQ multiplex PCR, and TCRdb holds only the in-frame ones, with some missing. The data show roughly 150,000 clones, about four fifths seen once. The chain carries TRBV18 and TRBJ2-1; D is ambiguous. Sequencing used PBMCs. The sequence was collected from a girl aged 5-17 years in good health and CMV-seropositive. CDR3 loop: CASSASSYNEQFF. As DNA, the CDR3 is TGTGCCAGCTCGGCTAGTTCCTACAATGAGCAGTTCTTC.